This T cell receptor (beta chain) was obtained from a study of shared clonotypes between healthy human individuals. Study outcomes and limitations: The donor pool, a small one, limited the genetic and exposure-history diversity represented. The sharing of 4% to 5.5% of naive CD4 clonotypes was seen across several donors.

Regarding this clone: The target antigen is unknown.

The table came from immunoSEQ multiplex PCR; TCRdb's copy has only in-frame clones and leaves some out. The data hold about 680,000 clones, with about 90% observed a single time. As defined, naive CD8 cells were CD45RO-negative and positively selected for CCR7, with terminally differentiated effector memory CD45RA+ cells excluded. This sequence originates from a man under 40 in good health. The source material was naive CD8+ T cells sorted from blood.

This CDR3 reads CASSHRLGVGNQPQHF. CDR3 coding DNA: TGTGCCAGCAGCCACCGACTGGGTGTGGGCAATCAGCCCCAGCATTTT. The J gene is TRBJ1-5, the V gene TRBV16; D gene uncertain. Looked up from germline, CDR1 is KGHSY and CDR2 is FQNENV. Trimming left V 3 bases short and J 2 bases short, with 14 bases between. The CDR3 consists of 16 residues.